This entry lists 29 T cell receptor beta chains sequenced from one sample in a study of shared clonotypes between healthy human individuals. The protocol was immunoSEQ multiplex PCR, while the TCRdb copy is restricted to in-frame clones and leaves out a portion. The sample shows about 990,000 clones, 75% to 80% of them seen only once. Material for sequencing was memory CD4+ T cells from PBMCs. The sample's subset: CD45RA-negative fraction. These receptors all stem from a man between 18 and 35 years old in good health. Some clones in this sample may be carry-over from other donors' samples.

The rearrangement joins TRBV5-1 to TRBJ2-7, with 10 bases aligning to TRBD2. The junction had 6 bases not matched to a gene; V was cut back by 6 bases and J by 9 bases. Germline V gene lookup returns CDR1 SGHRS and CDR2 YFSETQ. The CDR3 spans 12 residues. CDR3 DNA: TGCGCCAGCAACCAGCGGGAGGGGAGGCAGTACTTC. Residues: CASNQREGRQYF.

The chain joins TRBV28 to TRBJ2-5, with D perhaps matching TRBD2 (5 bases). The germline V gene encodes CDR1 MDHEN and CDR2 SYDVKM. The CDR3 extends over 12 amino acids. Between the trimmed V and J ends, which lost 7 bases and 4 bases, there was a span of 10 bases. The CDR3 region has the DNA TGTGCCAGCATCGGGGTATCAGAGACCCAGTACTTC. Translated, it gives CASIGVSETQYF.

CDR3 amino acids: CSARGYGNTIYF. The CDR3 nucleotides are TGCAGCGCCAGGGGGTATGGAAACACCATATATTTT. The chain is built from TRBV29-1 and TRBJ1-3, with TRBD1 matching over 7 bases. The junction had 3 bases not matched to a gene; V was cut back by 7 bases and J by 3 bases. The CDR3 runs 12 residues. Germline CDR1 is SQVTM and CDR2 is ANQGSEA. The full variable domain, rest sourced from reference TRBV29-1 and TRBJ1-3, is SAVISQKPSRDICQRGTSLTIQCQVDSQVTMMFWYRQQPGQSLTLIATANQGSEATYESGFVIDKFPISRPNLTFSTLTVSNMSPEDSSIYLCSARGYGNTIYFGEGSWLTVV.

This chain uses TRBV11-2 with TRBJ2-1, with a weak D call TRBD2 (5 bases). V lost 2 bases and J 6 bases, leaving 14 bases between the germline ends. Germline assignment: CDR1 SGHAT and CDR2 FQNNGV. The CDR3 is 15 residues long. CDR3 sequence reads: CASSLIPPGINEQFF. The CDR3 region has the DNA TGTGCCAGCAGCTTAATCCCACCGGGGATCAATGAGCAGTTCTTC.

Notes on this clone: Additional DNA sequences in this sample encode the identical CDR3. V gene TRBV20-1 combines with J gene TRBJ2-5; D gene unclear. The CDR3 covers 11 residues. With 6 bases removed from V and 4 bases from J, the gap between germline ends came to 9 bases. Per germline, CDR1 DFQATT and CDR2 SNEGSKA (reference sequence). Here the CDR3 reads CSARAVETQYF. CDR3 in DNA: TGCAGTGCCCGGGCGGTAGAGACCCAGTACTTC.

This chain uses TRBV7-9 with TRBJ2-2; TRBD2 matches 12 bases. The CDR3 covers 17 residues. Germline CDR1 and CDR2: SEHNR and FQNEAQ (reference sequence). Trimming removed 7 bases from V and 6 bases from J; junction bases left unmatched: 12. CDR3 residues: CASIYRTSGKPPGELFF. The CDR3 bases are TGTGCCAGCATCTATAGGACTAGCGGGAAACCCCCCGGGGAGCTGTTTTTT. The entire variable domain, with the rest obtained from reference TRBV7-9 and TRBJ2-2, is as follows: DTGVSQNPRHKITKRGQNVTFRCDPISEHNRLYWYRQTLGQGPEFLTYFQNEAQLEKSRLLSDRFSAERPKGSFSTLEIQRTEQGDSAMYLCASIYRTSGKPPGELFFGEGSRLTVL.

This chain links TRBV6-5 with TRBJ2-7, with 7 bases fitting TRBD1. Germline CDR1 and CDR2: MNHEY and SVGAGI. CDR3 size: 13 residues. With V trimmed by 6 bases and J by 3 bases, 5 bases remained unmatched. CDR3 residues: CASRGPGGYEQYF. CDR3 DNA sequence: TGTGCCAGCAGGGGACCAGGGGGCTACGAGCAGTACTTC.

The rearrangement joins TRBV5-1 to TRBJ1-2; TRBD1 agrees at 9 bases. The trim removed 3 bases at V and 5 bases at J, leaving 8 bases unmatched. The CDR3 consists of 15 residues. Germline loops: CDR1 SGHRS, CDR2 YFSETQ. CDR3 in amino acids: CASSSVTGGGYGYTF. The CDR3 bases are TGCGCCAGCAGCTCGGTTACAGGGGGCGGTTATGGCTACACCTTC.

The CDR3 here is CASSHGLAGGGEQFF. CDR3 in DNA: TGCGCCAGCAGCCACGGACTAGCGGGAGGTGGGGAGCAGTTCTTC. The V gene is TRBV5-1, the J gene TRBJ2-1; TRBD2 agrees at 14 bases. V shed 4 bases and J 10 bases; nucleotides not matched to a gene: 7. The CDR3 length is 15 residues. Germline-derived CDR1 and CDR2 are SGHRS and YFSETQ.

This sequence joins TRBV18 and TRBJ2-1; 9 positions match TRBD2. CDR1 and CDR2 (germline): KGHSH, LQKENI. The V segment lost 0 bases and the J segment 7 bases; nucleotides outside the gene matches: 4. The CDR3 runs 15 residues. This CDR3 is CASSPPISGRNEQFF. Written as DNA, the CDR3 is TGTGCCAGCTCACCACCGATTAGCGGGAGAAATGAGCAGTTCTTC. Together with reference TRBV18 and TRBJ2-1, the CDR3 gives the full variable domain: NAGVMQNPRHLVRRRGQEARLRCSPMKGHSHVYWYRQLPEEGLKFMVYLQKENIIDESGMPKERFSAEFPKEGPSILRIQQVVRGDSAAYFCASSPPISGRNEQFFGPGTRLTVL.

This chain joins TRBV30 and TRBJ2-1; 8 positions agree with TRBD2. The CDR3 is made up of 13 amino acids. Germline V gene data show CDR1 as GTSNPN and CDR2 as SVGIG (reference sequence). The V and J ends lost 1 base and 10 bases, in that order; junction bases with no gene match: 6. CDR3 sequence (DNA): TGTGCCTGGAGTGCCGGACTAGCCGGGGAGCAGTTCTTC. Protein product: CAWSAGLAGEQFF. The complete variable domain, with remaining parts taken from reference TRBV30 and TRBJ2-1, reads SQTIHQWPATLVQPVGSPLSLECTVEGTSNPNLYWYRQAAGRGLQLLFYSVGIGQISSEVPQNLSASRPQDRQFILSSKKLLLSDSGFYLCAWSAGLAGEQFFGPGTRLTVL.

About this clone itself: Its ends do not fully match the called genes, so a read error is possible. The V call is TRBV25-1, the J call TRBJ1-4; TRBD1 matches 8 bases. The CDR3 totals 16 residues. In germline, CDR1 is MGHDK, CDR2 SYGVNS. The CDR3 protein is CASSGTGLGTNEKLVF. The CDR3 DNA reads TGTGCCAGCAGTGGGACAGGGTTAGGAACTAATGAAAAACTGGTTTTT.

The V and J genes are TRBV28 and TRBJ1-2, with a tentative D call TRBD1 (5 bases). CDR3 size: 13 residues. The ends were cut back, 6 bases at V and 4 bases at J, with 12 bases in the middle. Germline-derived CDR1 and CDR2 are MDHEN and SYDVKM. In nucleotides, the CDR3 is TGTGCCAGCAGGTCCGGGGCCACCTATGGCTACACCTTC. Protein: CASRSGATYGYTF.

This clone was seen just once. This rearrangement joins TRBV5-1 to TRBJ1-3; TRBD1 is a possible D gene (5 bases). Trimming removed 0 bases at V and 0 bases at J, with 13 bases between. In germline, CDR1 is SGHRS, CDR2 YFSETQ. There are 17 residues in the CDR3. The CDR3 sequence: CASSLEDTDYSGNTIYF. The CDR3 DNA reads as TGCGCCAGCAGCTTGGAGGACACCGATTACTCTGGAAACACCATATATTTT.

V gene TRBV7-8 combines with J gene TRBJ1-2, with 7 nucleotides matching TRBD1. V gave up 5 bases and J gave up 4 bases; unmatched junction bases: 13. Per the germline V gene, CDR1 is SGHVS and CDR2 is FQNEAQ. The CDR3 length is 16 residues. In nucleotides, the CDR3 is TGTGCCAGCAGCACGCAAGAGGGGGCGCCTGGCTATGGCTACACCTTC. This sequence encodes CASSTQEGAPGYGYTF.

The V and J genes are TRBV5-6 and TRBJ1-2; a weak D match, TRBD1 (5 bases). The ends were cut back, 4 bases at V and 10 bases at J, with 17 bases in the middle. The CDR3 totals 13 residues. The germline V gene has CDR1 SGHDT and CDR2 YYEEEE. The CDR3 region is CASSLPGTDSYTF. CDR3 nucleotide sequence: TGTGCCAGCAGCCTTCCCGGGACCGACTCCTACACCTTC.

This chain connects TRBV30 to TRBJ2-3; 7 bases align to TRBD1. CDR1 and CDR2 from the germline V gene are GTSNPN and SVGIG (reference sequence). With V trimmed by 5 bases and J by 1 base, 0 bases remained unmatched. The CDR3 totals 12 residues. The CDR3 protein is CAWDRGTDTQYF. The CDR3 DNA reads as TGTGCCTGGGACAGGGGCACAGATACGCAGTATTTT.

The table lists this clone with a count of one. The rearrangement joins TRBV29-1 to TRBJ2-5; TRBD2 is a possible D gene (5 bases). CDR3 length: 14 amino acids. The germline gives CDR1 SQVTM, CDR2 ANQGSEA. V shed 3 bases and J shed 7 bases, with 18 bases lying between them. CDR3 DNA: TGCAGCGTTGACGCGGCAGGCCTCCGGGGGACCCAGTACTTC. Protein: CSVDAAGLRGTQYF. Full variable domain (outside the CDR3, taken from reference TRBV29-1 and TRBJ2-5): SAVISQKPSRDICQRGTSLTIQCQVDSQVTMMFWYRQQPGQSLTLIATANQGSEATYESGFVIDKFPISRPNLTFSTLTVSNMSPEDSSIYLCSVDAAGLRGTQYFGPGTRLLVL.

This clone has a single count. This chain uses TRBV5-1 with TRBJ1-3; tentative D call: TRBD1 (6 bases). V was shortened by 1 base and J by 4 bases, with 15 bases between the two germline ends. The CDR3 sequence is 16 residues long. CDR1 and CDR2 from the germline V gene are SGHRS and YFSETQ. The CDR3, as DNA: TGCGCCAGCAGCTTGATTGGGCAGGGGAGCGGAAACACCATATATTTT. Translated, it gives CASSLIGQGSGNTIYF.

This chain joins TRBV6-5 and TRBJ2-3; no clear D gene. This CDR3 is 15 amino acids long. Trimming shortened V by 7 bases and J by 0 bases, and 14 bases separated the two germline ends. Germline values: CDR1 MNHEY, CDR2 SVGAGI. CDR3 DNA: TGTGCCAGCAACGTACTCGGAACTAGCACAGATACGCAGTATTTT. This encodes CASNVLGTSTDTQYF.

The gene calls are TRBV5-1 and TRBJ1-2; 11 bases are shared with TRBD1. The junction had 7 bases not matched to a gene; V was cut back by 4 bases and J by 5 bases. CDR3 length: 15 amino acids. The germline V gene encodes CDR1 SGHRS and CDR2 YFSETQ. Here the CDR3 DNA reads TGCGCCAGCAGCCGAGATGGGACAGGGGGATATGGCTACACCTTC. Translation: CASSRDGTGGYGYTF.

On this clone: A much larger clone lies one base from this, so it may be a read error. Other nucleotide sequences in the sample specify the same CDR3. The chain recombines TRBV7-9 with TRBJ2-1; tentative D call: TRBD2 (7 bases). Germline CDR1 is SEHNR and CDR2 is FQNEAQ (reference sequence). CDR3 length equals 14 residues. Trimming pared 5 bases from V and 8 bases from J, leaving 16 bases between. CDR3 amino acids: CASSPPGGLHEQFF. The DNA for the CDR3 is TGTGCCAGCAGCCCCCCCGGGGGGCTGCATGAGCAGTTCTTC.

The rearrangement joins TRBV29-1 to TRBJ2-4; TRBD1 agrees at 11 bases. The J segment lost 8 bases and the V segment lost 5 bases, leaving 5 bases of the junction unmatched. Germline V gene sequence: CDR1 SQVTM, CDR2 ANQGSEA. CDR3 length equals 13 residues. CDR3 nucleotides: TGCAGCGTTTTGGACAGGGGGCGTTACATTCAGTACTTC. Encoded protein: CSVLDRGRYIQYF.

The chain carries TRBV7-3 and TRBJ2-3, with TRBD2 matching 11 bases. Germline-derived CDR1 and CDR2 are SGHTA and FQGTGA. J gave up 4 bases and V 5 bases, and 2 bases lay outside the gene matches. CDR3 length equals 14 residues. The CDR3 DNA is TGTGCCAGCAGCGCTAGCGGGAGGTCAGATACGCAGTATTTT. Its protein product is CASSASGRSDTQYF.

The genes are TRBV7-9 and TRBJ2-7; 9 bases fit TRBD2. V shed 10 bases and J 3 bases; nucleotides not matched to a gene: 13. This CDR3 is built from 15 residues. CDR1 SEHNR and CDR2 FQNEAQ come from the germline V gene (reference sequence). The CDR3 loop reads CAILRAGGSSYEQYF. The CDR3 nucleotides are TGTGCCATTTTAAGGGCGGGAGGGTCCAGCTACGAGCAGTACTTC.

The chain is built from TRBV13 and TRBJ2-7; 9 bases line up with TRBD1. The CDR3 spans 15 residues. CDR1 and CDR2 (germline): PRHDT, FYEKMQ (reference sequence). The V gene end was trimmed by 5 bases and the J gene end by 2 bases; junction bases not matched to a gene: 7. The CDR3 sequence: CASSPRTGAAYEQYF. CDR3 in DNA: TGTGCCAGCAGCCCTCGGACAGGGGCGGCCTACGAGCAGTACTTC.

V usage is TRBV6-6 and J usage is TRBJ1-4; no clear D gene. Germline CDR1 and CDR2: MNHNY and SVGAGI (reference sequence). V was cut by 8 bases and J by 7 bases, with 14 bases left in between. This CDR3 has 13 residues. Here the CDR3 DNA reads TGTGCCAGCGAGACTGATCAAGGTGAAAAACTGTTTTTT. Protein product: CASETDQGEKLFF.

This sequence joins TRBV6-4 and TRBJ2-1, with 9 bases fitting TRBD2. Per the germline V gene, CDR1 is MRHNA and CDR2 is SNTAGT. J gave up 5 bases and V 4 bases, and 3 bases lay outside the gene matches. This CDR3 has 14 residues. The CDR3 region is CASSASGINNEQFF. The CDR3 DNA reads TGTGCCAGCAGTGCTAGCGGGATTAACAATGAGCAGTTCTTC.

The chain is built from TRBV27 and TRBJ2-7, with TRBD2 identical over 9 bases. V was clipped by 2 bases and J by 7 bases; unmatched bases: 12. This CDR3 comprises 16 residues. The germline gives CDR1 MNHEY, CDR2 SMNVEV (reference sequence). The CDR3 DNA sequence: TGTGCCAGCAGTTTAATCCCGGGTCTAGCGGGATTAGAGCAGTACTTC. This gives the protein CASSLIPGLAGLEQYF.